The 15 T cell receptor beta chains presented below share a single source sample, sequenced in a study of T-cell memory formation after mild COVID-19. TCRdb ran MiXCR on the 5' RACE reads and lists one entry per CDR3 protein. Of about 470,000 distinct CDR3 sequences in the sample, roughly 25% were seen once. The sequenced sample was PBMCs or a T cell subset sorted from them (not recorded which). The receptors shown here come from an adult woman who had mild COVID-19 (a few samples of this study predate the infection). Cell type and time point are not known.

The V call is TRBV27, the J call TRBJ1-2, with 7 bases fitting TRBD1. The CDR3 has 17 amino acids. Looked up from germline, CDR1 is MNHEY and CDR2 is SMNVEV (reference sequence). Losses at the gene ends were 0 bases for V and 2 bases for J; bases not matched to a gene: 9. The CDR3 DNA reads as TGTGCCAGCAGTTTATCACAGGGAGGGGGCAGGAACTATGGCTACACCTTC. Translation: CASSLSQGGGRNYGYTF.

The chain recombines TRBV6-5 with TRBJ2-5, with a possible D match to TRBD2 (7 bases). CDR1 and CDR2 (germline): MNHEY, SVGAGI. V was cut by 0 bases and J by 3 bases, with 20 bases left in between. CDR3 length: 18 residues. This CDR3 is CASSYSLVGGGLEETQYF. Here the CDR3 DNA reads TGTGCCAGCAGTTACTCTCTTGTAGGGGGGGGATTAGAAGAGACCCAGTACTTC.

There are a few counts of this clonotype. The J gene is TRBJ2-2, the V gene TRBV20-1, with D hard to call. Germline V gene data show CDR1 as DFQATT and CDR2 as SNEGSKA (reference sequence). The CDR3 extends over 14 amino acids. V gave up 3 bases and J gave up 0 bases, with 8 bases separating them. In nucleotides, the CDR3 is TGCAGTGCTAGCAGGCTAGCGAACACCGGGGAGCTGTTTTTT. Residues: CSASRLANTGELFF.

This chain links TRBV6-1 with TRBJ1-3, with D perhaps matching TRBD1 (5 bases). CDR3 length: 14 amino acids. Per the germline V gene, CDR1 is MNHNS and CDR2 is SASEGT. V was trimmed by 3 bases and J by 8 bases, leaving 14 bases between them. The CDR3 DNA sequence: TGTGCCAGCAGTGAGACAGTCCCTGTGGACACCATATATTTT. It specifies CASSETVPVDTIYF.

The chain joins TRBV5-1 to TRBJ1-1; the match to TRBD1 covers 8 bases. Germline loops: CDR1 SGHRS, CDR2 YFSETQ. With 4 bases clipped from V and 0 bases from J, the junction kept 5 bases outside the gene matches. CDR3 length: 15 amino acids. The CDR3 region has the DNA TGCGCCAGCAGCCAGTGGACAGGGCTGAACACTGAAGCTTTCTTT. This translates into CASSQWTGLNTEAFF.

In this sample, this clonotype turned up a few times. The V gene is TRBV7-2, the J gene TRBJ2-2; D might be TRBD2 (6 bases). V was clipped by 5 bases and J by 6 bases, with 10 bases between them. The CDR3 has 13 residues. Germline V lookup: CDR1 SGHTA, CDR2 FQGNSA. Here the CDR3 reads CASSRRGAGELFF. CDR3 coding DNA: TGTGCCAGCAGCCGGAGGGGAGCCGGGGAGCTGTTTTTT.

This chain joins TRBV23-1 and TRBJ2-3, with a possible D match to TRBD1 (6 bases). TRBV23-1 is flagged as an ORF with uncertain function. The V end lost 4 bases, the J end lost 1 base, and 12 bases lay between the germline ends. This CDR3 has 15 residues. Written as DNA, the CDR3 is TGCGCCAGCAGTCTACAGGGACAACGCACAGATACGCAGTATTTT. Translation: CASSLQGQRTDTQYF.

In this sample, this clonotype turned up a few times. V gene TRBV30 combines with J gene TRBJ2-3; 7 nucleotides match TRBD1. CDR1 and CDR2 (germline): GTSNPN, SVGIG (reference sequence). There are 13 residues in the CDR3. The V gene end was trimmed by 7 bases and the J gene end by 5 bases; junction bases not matched to a gene: 9. This CDR3 reads CAFSGTVLDTQYF. CDR3 sequence (DNA): TGTGCCTTTTCCGGGACAGTTTTAGATACGCAGTATTTT.

The chain couples TRBV10-3 to TRBJ1-1; D not certain. From germline, CDR1 is ENHRY and CDR2 SYGVKD. This CDR3 is 14 amino acids long. The V gene lost 2 bases and the J gene lost 0 bases, with 7 bases spanning the gap. CDR3 DNA sequence: TGTGCCATCAGTGAGGGACGGATGAACACTGAAGCTTTCTTT. This codes for CAISEGRMNTEAFF.

This clonotype was recorded a few times. The chain links TRBV15 to TRBJ1-1, with D unresolved. The CDR3 runs 15 residues. Trimming left V 5 bases short and J 0 bases short, with 13 bases between. In germline, CDR1 is LNHNV, CDR2 YYDKDF (reference sequence). This CDR3 is CATSGIRLVNTEAFF. DNA of the CDR3: TGTGCCACCAGCGGGATTAGACTAGTGAACACTGAAGCTTTCTTT.

This chain links TRBV5-1 with TRBJ2-3; no firm D call. V shed 4 bases and J shed 4 bases, with 10 bases lying between them. CDR3 length: 13 residues. CDR1 is SGHRS, CDR2 YFSETQ, per germline. The CDR3 region has the DNA TGCGCCAGCAGCCCCGATCGGGCAGATACGCAGTATTTT. Its protein product is CASSPDRADTQYF.

The table lists this clonotype with many counts. The V and J genes are TRBV20-1 and TRBJ1-4; the D is unclear. V was shortened by 6 bases and J by 0 bases, with 11 bases between the two germline ends. The V gene's germline CDR1 is DFQATT and CDR2 SNEGSKA (reference sequence). The CDR3 runs to 14 residues. The CDR3: CSARKVPTNEKLFF. CDR3 nucleotides: TGCAGTGCCCGGAAGGTCCCAACTAATGAAAAACTGTTTTTT.

The rearrangement uses TRBV5-5 and TRBJ1-1; D is perhaps TRBD1 (5 bases). Germline assignment: CDR1 SGHKS and CDR2 YYEKEE (reference sequence). CDR3 length equals 14 residues. The V gene lost 4 bases and the J gene lost 5 bases, with 15 bases spanning the gap. The CDR3 region has the DNA TGTGCCAGCAGCAGGTCCTACGAGGGGACTGAAGCTTTCTTT. Translated, it gives CASSRSYEGTEAFF.

This sequence joins TRBV20-1 and TRBJ1-1; D uncertain. Germline assignment: CDR1 DFQATT and CDR2 SNEGSKA (reference sequence). The CDR3 contains 13 residues. Trimming took 0 bases from V and 5 from J, leaving 10 bases between them. CDR3 nucleotide sequence: TGCAGTGCTAGAGAGCCCTTTGGGACTGAAGCTTTCTTT. Its translation: CSAREPFGTEAFF.

The V gene is TRBV20-1, the J gene TRBJ1-1; perhaps TRBD1 as D (5 bases). Trimming left V 4 bases short and J 5 bases short, with 20 bases between. The CDR3 runs 15 residues. Looked up from germline, CDR1 is DFQATT and CDR2 is SNEGSKA (reference sequence). The CDR3 protein is CSAILARGVKTEAFF. The CDR3 coding sequence is TGCAGTGCTATACTGGCTCGGGGGGTAAAAACTGAAGCTTTCTTT.